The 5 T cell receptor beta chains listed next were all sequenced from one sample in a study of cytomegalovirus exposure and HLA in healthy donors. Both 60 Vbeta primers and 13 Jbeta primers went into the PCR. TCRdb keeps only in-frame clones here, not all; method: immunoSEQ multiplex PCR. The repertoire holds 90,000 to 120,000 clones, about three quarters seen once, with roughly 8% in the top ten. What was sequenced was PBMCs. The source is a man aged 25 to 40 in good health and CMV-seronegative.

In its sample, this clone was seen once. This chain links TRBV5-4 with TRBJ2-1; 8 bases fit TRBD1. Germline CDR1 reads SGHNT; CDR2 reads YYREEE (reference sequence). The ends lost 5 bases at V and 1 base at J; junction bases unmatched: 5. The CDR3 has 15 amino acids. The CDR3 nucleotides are TGTGCCAGCAGGAACCGGGACAGGTCCTACAATGAGCAGTTCTTC. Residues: CASRNRDRSYNEQFF.

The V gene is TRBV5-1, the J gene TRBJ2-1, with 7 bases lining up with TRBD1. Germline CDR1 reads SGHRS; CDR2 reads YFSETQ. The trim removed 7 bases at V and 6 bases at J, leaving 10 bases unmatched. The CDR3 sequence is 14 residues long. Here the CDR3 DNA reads TGCGCCAGCCGCACGACAGGGTTGAGCAATGAGCAGTTCTTC. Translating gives CASRTTGLSNEQFF.

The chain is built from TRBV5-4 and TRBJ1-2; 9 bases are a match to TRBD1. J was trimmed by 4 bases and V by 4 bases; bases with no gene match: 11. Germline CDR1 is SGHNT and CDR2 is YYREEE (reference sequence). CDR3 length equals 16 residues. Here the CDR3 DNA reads TGTGCCAGCAGCCCCGCGATGACAGGGGGTTCCTATGGCTACACCTTC. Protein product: CASSPAMTGGSYGYTF.

The CDR3 DNA is TGCAGCGTCCTCACTACAGGGGGTACCGACACCGGGGAGCTGTTTTTT. Amino acids: CSVLTTGGTDTGELFF. The chain carries TRBV29-1 and TRBJ2-2; 8 nucleotides line up with TRBD1. The J segment lost 3 bases and the V segment lost 6 bases, leaving 12 bases of the junction unmatched. Germline V gene sequence: CDR1 SQVTM, CDR2 ANQGSEA. CDR3 size: 16 residues.

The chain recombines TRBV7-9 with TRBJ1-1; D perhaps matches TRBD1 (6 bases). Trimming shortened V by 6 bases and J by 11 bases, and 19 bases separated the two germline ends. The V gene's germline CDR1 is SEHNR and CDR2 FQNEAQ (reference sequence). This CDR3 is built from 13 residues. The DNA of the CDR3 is TGTGCCAGCAGACTTTCAACGGACAGAAGCGCTTTCTTT. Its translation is CASRLSTDRSAFF.